These 17 T cell receptor beta chains originate from one sample sequenced in a study of shared clonotypes between healthy human individuals. The table came from immunoSEQ multiplex PCR; TCRdb's copy has only in-frame clones and leaves some out. The repertoire holds fewer than 1.4 million clones, with more than 75% as singletons. Material: memory CD4+ T cells from PBMCs. Stated subset: CD45RA-negative fraction. These receptors were obtained from a man younger than 35 in good health. Some clones in this sample may be carry-over from other donors' samples.

The V gene is TRBV9, the J gene TRBJ1-2, with 7 positions matching TRBD1. The CDR3 covers 14 residues. CDR1 SGDLS and CDR2 YYNGEE come from the germline V gene. Trimming removed 0 bases from V and 8 bases from J; junction bases left unmatched: 7. The CDR3 is CASSVVTGADGYTF. The CDR3 DNA follows: TGTGCCAGCAGCGTAGTAACAGGGGCGGACGGCTACACCTTC.

A remark on this clone: The identical CDR3 is also encoded by other nucleotide sequences in the sample. The genes are TRBV4-1 and TRBJ2-5, with 12 bases that match TRBD2. V lost 0 bases, J lost 4 bases, and 3 bases stayed unmatched. The germline V gene has CDR1 MGHRA and CDR2 YSYEKL. The CDR3 has 16 amino acids. The CDR3 DNA is TGCGCCAGCAGCCAAGAAGGGGGACTAGCGGGAGAGACCCAGTACTTC. The encoded protein is CASSQEGGLAGETQYF.

The chain carries TRBV7-8 and TRBJ2-5; D is perhaps TRBD1 (5 bases). The CDR3 sequence is 15 residues long. Germline V gene sequence: CDR1 SGHVS, CDR2 FQNEAQ. The V end lost 8 bases, the J end lost 1 base, and 17 bases lay between the germline ends. DNA of the CDR3: TGTGCCAGCGTCACCCGCGGCAGGGCCCAAGAGACCCAGTACTTC. Residues: CASVTRGRAQETQYF. The full variable domain, rest sourced from reference TRBV7-8 and TRBJ2-5, is GAGVSQSPRYKVAKRGQDVALRCDPISGHVSLFWYQQALGQGPEFLTYFQNEAQLDKSGLPSDRFFAERPEGSVSTLKIQRTQQEDSAVYLCASVTRGRAQETQYFGPGTRLLVL.

Comments on this clone: Just one base apart from a much larger clone, this may be a read error. This same CDR3 is encoded by further DNA sequences in the sample. This chain joins TRBV5-1 and TRBJ2-2, with 10 bases lining up with TRBD2. The J segment lost 2 bases and the V segment lost 4 bases, leaving 8 bases of the junction unmatched. Germline loops: CDR1 SGHRS, CDR2 YFSETQ. This CDR3 comprises 17 residues. CDR3 protein: CASSAELAGQNTGELFF. CDR3 nucleotides: TGCGCCAGCAGCGCAGAACTAGCGGGGCAAAACACCGGGGAGCTGTTTTTT.

CDR3 in amino acids: CASTPGLSYEQYF. CDR3 DNA: TGCGCCAGCACTCCCGGACTTTCCTACGAGCAGTACTTC. J is TRBJ2-7 and V is TRBV5-1; weak D call: TRBD2 (5 bases). This CDR3 contains 13 residues. The V and J ends lost 6 bases and 1 base respectively, with 11 bases between them. Germline CDR1 is SGHRS and CDR2 is YFSETQ.

As concerns this clone: A far bigger clonotype differs at one base, so this is likely a read error. The sample has other DNA sequences that encode this CDR3 too. The chain uses TRBV5-1 and TRBJ2-6; D is uncertain. The V and J ends lost 4 bases and 0 bases respectively, with 5 bases between them. The CDR3 runs to 14 residues. Germline V gene sequence: CDR1 SGHRS, CDR2 YFSETQ. The CDR3 spells CASSLDSGANVLTF. The CDR3 nucleotides read TGCGCCAGCAGCCTCGACTCTGGGGCCAACGTCCTGACTTTC.

This clone came up once. The chain carries TRBV5-1 and TRBJ2-7, with 7 bases lining up with TRBD1. Germline CDR1 SGHRS, CDR2 YFSETQ. This CDR3 spans 12 amino acids. Trimming cost V 4 bases and J 7 bases; bases outside gene matches: 5. CDR3 coding DNA: TGCGCCAGCAGCCAGGACAGGCTGGAGCAGTACTTC. Translating gives CASSQDRLEQYF.

V usage is TRBV7-2 and J usage is TRBJ1-5, with a weak D call TRBD1 (5 bases). V shed 3 bases and J shed 6 bases, with 12 bases lying between them. There are 14 residues in the CDR3. Looked up from germline, CDR1 is SGHTA and CDR2 is FQGNSA. The CDR3 DNA reads TGTGCCAGCAGCTTCCAGGGAAGGGGTCAGCCCCAGCATTTT. Encoded protein: CASSFQGRGQPQHF.

The chain recombines TRBV11-2 with TRBJ2-2; 7 bases match TRBD2. Trimming removed 7 bases from V and 6 bases from J; junction bases left unmatched: 8. The CDR3 is 14 amino acids. Germline V gene lookup returns CDR1 SGHAT and CDR2 FQNNGV. The CDR3 DNA reads TGTGCCAGCACCCCAGGGCTAGCGGCCGGGGAGCTGTTTTTT. Protein product: CASTPGLAAGELFF.

The chain is built from TRBV4-1 and TRBJ2-4, with 7 bases aligning to TRBD1. This CDR3 spans 17 amino acids. CDR1 MGHRA and CDR2 YSYEKL come from the germline V gene. V shed 0 bases, J shed 3 bases, and the junction held 8 bases outside the gene matches. The CDR3 nucleotides are TGCGCCAGCAGCCAAGATACAGGGGCTTTAGGCAAAAACATTCAGTACTTC. Protein: CASSQDTGALGKNIQYF.

Concerning this clone itself: At the DNA level, this CDR3 is encoded by other sequences in the same sample as well. The V gene is TRBV5-1, the J gene TRBJ2-5; D is unclear. Trimming removed 4 bases from V and 2 bases from J, with 12 bases in between. The CDR3 runs 14 residues. Germline lookup yields CDR1 SGHRS and CDR2 YFSETQ. The CDR3 region is CASSQGQIQETQYF. The CDR3 DNA sequence: TGCGCCAGCAGCCAAGGGCAGATACAAGAGACCCAGTACTTC.

The V gene is TRBV7-3, the J gene TRBJ2-7; a weak D match, TRBD1 (6 bases). The germline V gene has CDR1 SGHTA and CDR2 FQGTGA. The CDR3 is 14 residues long. V lost 4 bases to trimming and J lost 3 bases, with 13 bases between them. The CDR3 DNA sequence: TGTGCCAGCAGCTCGCGACAGGCTAACTACGAGCAGTACTTC. This gives the protein CASSSRQANYEQYF. Drawing the rest from reference TRBV7-3 and TRBJ2-7, the complete variable domain is GAGVSQTPSNKVTEKGKYVELRCDPISGHTALYWYRQSLGQGPEFLIYFQGTGAADDSGLPNDRFFAVRPEGSVSTLKIQRTERGDSAVYLCASSSRQANYEQYFGPGTRLTVT.

J is TRBJ2-7 and V is TRBV5-8, with TRBD2 identical over 11 bases. CDR1 and CDR2 from the germline V gene are SGHTS and YDEGEE. The CDR3 loop spans 15 amino acids. Trimming cost V 4 bases and J 0 bases; bases outside gene matches: 3. The CDR3 here is CASSETSGNSYEQYF. CDR3 nucleotides: TGTGCCAGCAGCGAGACTAGCGGGAACTCCTACGAGCAGTACTTC. Combining the CDR3 with reference TRBV5-8 and TRBJ2-7 gives the whole variable domain EAGVTQSPTHLIKTRGQQATLRCSPISGHTSVYWYQQALGLGLQFLLWYDEGEERNRGNFPPRFSGRQFPNYSSELNVNALELEDSALYLCASSETSGNSYEQYFGPGTRLTVT.

This clone occurred a few times. This sample includes further DNA sequences coding for the same CDR3. The CDR3 nucleotides are TGTGCCAGTAGTATTAGGGATGAGCAGTTCTTC. As protein: CASSIRDEQFF. The chain combines TRBV19 with TRBJ2-1; D gene uncertain. CDR3 length: 11 residues. V dropped 3 bases and J dropped 8 bases, with 5 bases sitting between them. Germline V gene data show CDR1 as LNHDA and CDR2 as SQIVND (reference sequence).

The chain is built from TRBV5-1 and TRBJ1-4; D gene unclear. CDR3 length: 15 amino acids. V was cut by 0 bases and J by 8 bases, with 14 bases left in between. CDR1 SGHRS and CDR2 YFSETQ come from the germline V gene. The CDR3 loop reads CASSLAAISNEKLFF. CDR3 coding DNA: TGCGCCAGCAGCTTGGCCGCTATTTCCAACGAAAAACTGTTTTTT.

This clone showed up just once. The identical CDR3 is also encoded by other nucleotide sequences in the sample. This chain uses TRBV2 with TRBJ2-1; D gene ambiguous. The V gene's germline CDR1 is SNHLY and CDR2 FYNNEI. The germline V and J ends were trimmed by 5 bases and 4 bases, with 15 bases remaining between them. CDR3 length: 15 amino acids. In nucleotides, the CDR3 is TGTGCCAGCAGTCTCCCCTCCGGTAGGTACAATGAGCAGTTCTTC. Translating it yields CASSLPSGRYNEQFF.

V gene TRBV2 combines with J gene TRBJ1-2; no definite D call. V was cut by 4 bases and J by 1 base, with 7 bases left in between. In germline, CDR1 is SNHLY, CDR2 FYNNEI. This CDR3 contains 13 residues. This CDR3 is CASSVGINYGYTF. The CDR3, as DNA: TGTGCCAGCAGTGTAGGTATTAACTATGGCTACACCTTC.